Shown below are 2 T cell receptor beta chains from a single sample sequenced in a study of PD-1 blockade in classical Hodgkin lymphoma. Each patient experienced a relapse that followed autologous stem cell transplantation, and brentuximab vedotin exposure varied. The assay was immunoSEQ multiplex PCR, and TCRdb's table has in-frame clones only and misses some. The sample includes about 13,000 clones, less than 90% of them seen just once. The sequences come from peripheral blood mononuclear cells (PBMCs), collected at baseline. Receptors were obtained from a human donor with classical Hodgkin lymphoma.

J is TRBJ2-7 and V is TRBV10-3, with 7 bases identical to TRBD1. The V segment lost 4 bases and the J segment 1 base; nucleotides outside the gene matches: 10. The CDR3 spans 16 residues. Germline-derived CDR1 and CDR2 are ENHRY and SYGVKD. The CDR3 DNA reads TGTGCCATCAGTGGTAGGGGGACAGAAGATTCCTACGAGCAGTACTTC. Translation: CAISGRGTEDSYEQYF.

The CDR3 sequence: CATSKGQSTDTQYF. CDR3 DNA sequence: TGTGCCACCAGCAAAGGACAGAGCACAGATACGCAGTATTTT. This chain links TRBV15 with TRBJ2-3; D is perhaps TRBD1 (6 bases). CDR3 length equals 14 residues. V was clipped by 4 bases and J by 0 bases, with 8 bases between them. CDR1 and CDR2 from the germline V gene are LNHNV and YYDKDF (reference sequence).